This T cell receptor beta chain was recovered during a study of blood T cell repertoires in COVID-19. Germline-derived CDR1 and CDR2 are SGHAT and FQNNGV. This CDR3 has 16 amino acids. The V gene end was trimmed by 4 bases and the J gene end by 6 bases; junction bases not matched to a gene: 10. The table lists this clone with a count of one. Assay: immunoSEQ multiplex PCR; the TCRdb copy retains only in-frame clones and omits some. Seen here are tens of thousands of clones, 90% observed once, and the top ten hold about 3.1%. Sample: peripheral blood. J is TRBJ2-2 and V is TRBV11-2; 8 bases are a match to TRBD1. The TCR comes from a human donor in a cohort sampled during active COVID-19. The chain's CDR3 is CASSYRQGRLAGELFF. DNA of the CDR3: TGTGCCAGCAGCTATCGACAGGGGCGATTGGCCGGGGAGCTGTTTTTT.